This entry concerns a single TCR beta chain. These data come from a study of cytomegalovirus exposure and HLA in healthy donors. The PCR contained 60 Vbeta and 13 Jbeta primers. In the original processing: A follow-up analysis tallied tens of millions of unique TCR beta chains, approximately 10 million shared. Assay: immunoSEQ multiplex PCR; the TCRdb copy retains only in-frame clones and omits some. V, J and clone size are taken as reported in that table, and D and trimming were inferred from the DNA itself. The sample yields about 140,000 clones, about 79% seen once. The CDR3 extends over 15 amino acids. CDR1 is MDHEN and CDR2 is SYDVKM in the germline V gene. The germline V and J ends were trimmed by 4 bases and 0 bases, with 12 bases remaining between them.

The sequence derives from a male donor in good health and CMV-seronegative. This chain joins TRBV28 and TRBJ1-2; D is undetermined. The sample consisted of PBMCs. Here the CDR3 reads CASSSGRGANYGYTF. The CDR3 DNA follows: TGTGCCAGCAGTTCCGGTAGAGGAGCTAACTATGGCTACACCTTC.